The 20 T cell receptor beta chains below come from one sample, sequenced in a study of T-cell memory formation after mild COVID-19. TCRdb fed the 5' RACE reads into MiXCR, producing one record per CDR3 protein. The sample records around 340,000 distinct CDR3 sequences, roughly an eighth being singletons. The sample comprised PBMCs or a T cell subset sorted from them (not recorded which). Receptors were obtained from a man younger than 30 who had mild COVID-19 (a few samples of this study predate the infection). Cell type and time point are not known.

V and J are TRBV10-2 and TRBJ2-7; D possibly corresponds to TRBD1 (6 bases). The V end lost 6 bases, the J end lost 6 bases, and 6 bases lay between the germline ends. From germline, CDR1 is WSHSY and CDR2 SAAADI. There are 10 residues in the CDR3. The CDR3 region has the DNA TGCGCCAGCAGGGGGGCCGAGCAGTACTTC. Residues: CASRGAEQYF.

This clonotype was observed a few times. The chain combines TRBV29-1 with TRBJ2-7; 7 bases align to TRBD2. J gave up 1 base and V 7 bases, and 4 bases lay outside the gene matches. Germline CDR1 and CDR2: SQVTM and ANQGSEA. The CDR3 covers 12 residues. CDR3 DNA: TGCAGCGGGGGGAGGGGTTCCTACGAGCAGTACTTC. It specifies CSGGRGSYEQYF.

This sequence joins TRBV5-1 and TRBJ2-5, with 7 bases that match TRBD2. From germline, CDR1 is SGHRS and CDR2 YFSETQ. The V segment lost 7 bases and the J segment 5 bases; nucleotides outside the gene matches: 11. This CDR3 is 14 amino acids long. For the CDR3, the DNA is TGCGCCAGCGACCGAGCGGGGTACGGGGAGACCCAGTACTTC. Translation: CASDRAGYGETQYF.

This clonotype has a count of ten or more. V gene TRBV7-7 combines with J gene TRBJ2-5; 7 bases line up with TRBD2. This CDR3 contains 15 residues. Germline V gene lookup returns CDR1 SSHAT and CDR2 FNYEAQ (reference sequence). V shed 1 base and J 5 bases; nucleotides not matched to a gene: 7. The CDR3 DNA is TGTGCCAGCAGCTTAGGCGGGACGCGGGGGGAGACCCAGTACTTC. This sequence encodes CASSLGGTRGETQYF.

The chain recombines TRBV4-3 with TRBJ1-5, with D possibly matching TRBD1 (6 bases). From germline, CDR1 is LGHNA and CDR2 YSLEER. V was trimmed by 2 bases and J by 2 bases, leaving 10 bases between them. CDR3 size: 15 residues. CDR3 region: CASSQPGARNQPQHF. The DNA for the CDR3 is TGCGCCAGCAGCCAACCAGGGGCCCGCAATCAGCCCCAGCATTTT.

This clonotype was observed a few times. The CDR3 reads CAISESGTGEQYV. The CDR3 DNA follows: TGTGCCATCAGTGAGTCGGGGACAGGGGAGCAGTACGTC. The chain joins TRBV10-3 to TRBJ2-7; 9 nucleotides match TRBD1. Germline CDR1 reads ENHRY; CDR2 reads SYGVKD. V trimming: 0 bases; J trimming: 7 bases; junction bases outside the gene matches: 1. The CDR3 is made up of 13 amino acids.

V and J are TRBV7-6 and TRBJ2-5; either TRBD1 or TRBD2 may fit D (6 bases each). V was pared by 1 base and J by 3 bases, with 15 bases between. CDR3 length: 16 amino acids. Germline V gene sequence: CDR1 SGHVS, CDR2 FNYEAQ. CDR3 sequence (DNA): TGTGCCAGCAGCTTAGTATTAGGAGGGGGTGAAGAGACCCAGTACTTC. This codes for CASSLVLGGGEETQYF.

The chain recombines TRBV7-6 with TRBJ2-7; no clear D. Trimming took 3 bases from V and 3 from J, leaving 9 bases between them. Germline V gene sequence: CDR1 SGHVS, CDR2 FNYEAQ. The CDR3 has 13 amino acids. The CDR3 region is CASSFPPLYEQYF. As DNA, the CDR3 is TGTGCCAGCAGCTTTCCACCGCTCTACGAGCAGTACTTC.

This clonotype came up a few times. The chain carries TRBV29-1 and TRBJ2-7, with D unclear. This CDR3 has 11 amino acids. Germline V CDR1 and CDR2: SQVTM, ANQGSEA. The ends were cut back, 7 bases at V and 3 bases at J, with 10 bases in the middle. In DNA form, the CDR3 reads TGCAGCGGAGCAGAAAACTACGAGCAGTACTTC. Protein product: CSGAENYEQYF.

This clonotype was seen only a few times. The V gene is TRBV12-3 or TRBV12-4, the J gene TRBJ1-2, with 8 bases identical to TRBD1. The CDR3 covers 14 residues. Losses at the gene ends were 6 bases for V and 4 bases for J; bases not matched to a gene: 7. The CDR3 bases are TGTGCCAGCAGCACCGATGGGACAGGCTATGGCTACACCTTC. Its protein is CASSTDGTGYGYTF.

This chain links TRBV5-1 with TRBJ1-3; D not certain. The germline V and J ends were trimmed by 0 bases and 0 bases, with 10 bases remaining between them. CDR1 is SGHRS, CDR2 YFSETQ, per germline. This CDR3 is 16 amino acids long. CDR3 in amino acids: CASSLVPGNSGNTIYF. In nucleotides, the CDR3 is TGCGCCAGCAGCTTGGTCCCGGGTAACTCTGGAAACACCATATATTTT.

In its sample, this clonotype was seen many times. J is TRBJ1-1 and V is TRBV4-3; 7 bases match TRBD1. The CDR3 runs 13 residues. Germline loops: CDR1 LGHNA, CDR2 YSLEER. V trimming: 0 bases; J trimming: 10 bases; junction bases outside the gene matches: 5. The CDR3 here is CASSQDRDRAAFF. CDR3 DNA: TGCGCCAGCAGCCAAGACCGAGACAGGGCAGCTTTCTTT.

The rearrangement uses TRBV2 and TRBJ2-3, with unresolved D. Deletions cut 8 bases from V and 4 bases from J, with 7 bases between. Germline CDR1 reads SNHLY; CDR2 reads FYNNEI. This CDR3 contains 11 residues. The CDR3 sequence: CASFRSDTQYF. Here the CDR3 DNA reads TGTGCCAGCTTCCGATCAGATACGCAGTATTTT. The entire variable domain, with the rest obtained from reference TRBV2 and TRBJ2-3, is as follows: EPEVTQTPSHQVTQMGQEVILRCVPISNHLYFYWYRQILGQKVEFLVSFYNNEISEKSEIFDDQFSVERPDGSNFTLKIRSTKLEDSAMYFCASFRSDTQYFGPGTRLTVL.

CDR3 sequence reads: CASSFTGGLTDTQYF. The DNA of the CDR3 is TGTGCCAGCAGCTTCACAGGGGGCCTTACAGATACGCAGTATTTT. The chain employs TRBV7-6 and TRBJ2-3; 9 bases are a match to TRBD1. The CDR3 is made up of 15 amino acids. J was trimmed by 3 bases and V by 3 bases; bases with no gene match: 4. The germline CDR1 and CDR2 sequences are SGHVS and FNYEAQ. The variable domain in full, with the rest retrieved from reference TRBV7-6 and TRBJ2-3, is GAGVSQSPRYKVTKRGQDVALRCDPISGHVSLYWYRQALGQGPEFLTYFNYEAQQDKSGLPNDRFSAERPEGSISTLTIQRTEQRDSAMYRCASSFTGGLTDTQYFGPGTRLTVL.

This chain uses TRBV28 with TRBJ2-3; D ambiguous. This CDR3 is 21 amino acids long. The germline V and J ends were trimmed by 6 bases and 4 bases, with 35 bases remaining between them. Germline CDR1 is MDHEN and CDR2 is SYDVKM. The CDR3 DNA is TGTGCCAGCAGCCTGACTTACCCTTCTTTTCTGGGCCCTCGAAAGGCAGATACGCAGTATTTT. It is translated as CASSLTYPSFLGPRKADTQYF.

This clonotype has a handful of counts. The chain recombines TRBV5-5 with TRBJ2-6; D gene ambiguous. The CDR3 has 17 residues. The germline V gene has CDR1 SGHKS and CDR2 YYEKEE (reference sequence). The V end was cut by 2 bases, the J end by 0 bases, with 12 bases between. CDR3 DNA sequence: TGTGCCAGCAGCTTTCACTCCCAAAGCTCTGGGGCCAACGTCCTGACTTTC. Its translation is CASSFHSQSSGANVLTF.

The chain employs TRBV11-2 and TRBJ1-2; D remains unclear. V lost 1 base and J lost 1, with 7 bases in between. The CDR3 loop spans 14 amino acids. The germline V gene has CDR1 SGHAT and CDR2 FQNNGV. This CDR3 reads CASSLGNGNYGYTF. The CDR3 coding sequence is TGTGCCAGCAGCTTAGGGAATGGTAACTATGGCTACACCTTC.

This clonotype was seen ten or more times. The CDR3 nucleotides are TGTGCCATCAGTGAGCAGCCGGGAACGCACCTCCCTGGGGCCAACGTCCTGACTTTC. This translates into CAISEQPGTHLPGANVLTF. This rearrangement joins TRBV10-3 to TRBJ2-6; tentatively, D is TRBD2 (5 bases). With 2 bases removed from V and 2 bases from J, the gap between germline ends came to 19 bases. CDR1 is ENHRY, CDR2 SYGVKD, per germline. The CDR3 spans 19 residues.

This clonotype was found many times. The chain carries TRBV27 and TRBJ2-1; 13 nucleotides match TRBD2. The CDR3 length is 13 residues. With 6 bases clipped from V and 11 bases from J, the junction kept 4 bases outside the gene matches. CDR1 is MNHEY and CDR2 is SMNVEV in the germline V gene (reference sequence). CDR3 nucleotides: TGTGCCAGCAGGACTAGCGGGGGGTCCCAGCAGTTCTTC. Amino acid sequence: CASRTSGGSQQFF.

The V call is TRBV5-6, the J call TRBJ2-7, with D hard to call. The CDR3 totals 12 residues. The germline V and J ends were trimmed by 4 bases and 4 bases, with 9 bases remaining between them. The germline V gene encodes CDR1 SGHDT and CDR2 YYEEEE. The CDR3 nucleotides are TGTGCCAGCAGCATGGGAAGTTACGAGCAGTACGTC. Translating gives CASSMGSYEQYV.